The 15 T cell receptor beta chains given below trace back to one sample, sequenced in a study of blood T cell repertoires in COVID-19. Generated by immunoSEQ multiplex PCR, the TCRdb table keeps only in-frame clones and is missing some. Here the sample spans 200,000 to 300,000 clones, about 93% being singletons. The sample comprised peripheral blood. These receptors all stem from a man aged 30 to 39 with COVID-19, enrolled during active disease.

The J gene is TRBJ2-2, the V gene TRBV7-9, with 9 bases matching TRBD1. With 3 bases clipped from V and 4 bases from J, the junction kept 3 bases outside the gene matches. The CDR3 runs 15 residues. The germline V gene has CDR1 SEHNR and CDR2 FQNEAQ (reference sequence). CDR3 coding DNA: TGTGCCAGCAGCTTGGGACAGGGCCCCACCGGGGAGCTGTTTTTT. Amino acid sequence: CASSLGQGPTGELFF.

This rearrangement joins TRBV29-1 to TRBJ2-5, with no clear D. Germline V gene data show CDR1 as SQVTM and CDR2 as ANQGSEA. V was clipped by 7 bases and J by 1 base, with 10 bases between them. The CDR3 is 12 amino acids. CDR3 sequence reads: CSGTGSQETQYF. The CDR3 DNA is TGCAGCGGTACGGGTTCCCAAGAGACCCAGTACTTC.

V usage is TRBV12-3 or TRBV12-4 and J usage is TRBJ1-2; D perhaps matches TRBD1 (6 bases). V dropped 8 bases and J dropped 8 bases, with 18 bases sitting between them. There are 13 residues in the CDR3. The CDR3 here is CASAAGETSGYTF. Written as DNA, the CDR3 is TGTGCCAGCGCGGCAGGGGAAACCAGCGGCTACACCTTC.

V gene TRBV5-1 combines with J gene TRBJ2-2; D gene unclear. Germline lookup yields CDR1 SGHRS and CDR2 YFSETQ. CDR3 size: 14 residues. Deletions cut 4 bases from V and 4 bases from J, with 11 bases between. CDR3 residues: CASSLSLSTGELFF. The CDR3 region has the DNA TGCGCCAGCAGCCTGAGTTTGTCCACCGGGGAGCTGTTTTTT.

The chain carries TRBV19 and TRBJ2-7, with TRBD1 identical over 10 bases. Germline V CDR1 and CDR2: LNHDA, SQIVND (reference sequence). The CDR3 loop spans 17 amino acids. Trimming cost V 0 bases and J 0 bases; bases outside gene matches: 5. Written as DNA, the CDR3 is TGTGCCAGTAGTATAGAGTCGACAGGGGGCAGCTCCTACGAGCAGTACTTC. This encodes CASSIESTGGSSYEQYF.

J is TRBJ1-2 and V is TRBV11-2; 8 nucleotides align to TRBD1. CDR1 and CDR2 from the germline V gene are SGHAT and FQNNGV. This CDR3 has 13 amino acids. The trim removed 5 bases at V and 5 bases at J, leaving 4 bases unmatched. The CDR3 region has the DNA TGTGCCAGCAGCCTGGACAGGGAATATGGCTACACCTTC. It is translated as CASSLDREYGYTF.

V is TRBV11-3 and J is TRBJ1-6; D remains ambiguous. Germline V lookup: CDR1 SGHNT, CDR2 YENEEA. The V and J ends lost 5 bases and 7 bases respectively, with 6 bases between them. The CDR3 totals 12 residues. CDR3 nucleotides: TGTGCCAGCAGCAAGCGAAATTCACCCCTCCACTTT. Amino acids: CASSKRNSPLHF.

This rearrangement joins TRBV19 to TRBJ1-4; D possibly corresponds to TRBD1 (5 bases). Looked up from germline, CDR1 is LNHDA and CDR2 is SQIVND (reference sequence). The CDR3 contains 13 residues. Deletions cut 5 bases from V and 8 bases from J, with 12 bases between. The CDR3 coding sequence is TGTGCCAGTAGTGGCAGGGTAGGGGAAAAACTGTTTTTT. It encodes CASSGRVGEKLFF.

This CDR3 is CASSWGAGAYEQYF. DNA for the CDR3: TGTGCCAGTAGTTGGGGTGCGGGAGCCTACGAGCAGTACTTC. The V gene is TRBV19, the J gene TRBJ2-7; 7 bases align to TRBD2. The V and J ends lost 5 bases and 2 bases, in that order; junction bases with no gene match: 6. The CDR3 has 14 amino acids. Germline loops: CDR1 LNHDA, CDR2 SQIVND (reference sequence).

The chain is built from TRBV27 and TRBJ1-3; D is possibly TRBD1 (5 bases). The germline V gene has CDR1 MNHEY and CDR2 SMNVEV (reference sequence). The CDR3 contains 15 residues. V was trimmed by 6 bases and J by 0 bases, leaving 12 bases between them. The CDR3 DNA is TGTGCCAGCAGCTCCCACAGGACCTCTGGAAACACCATATATTTT. This translates into CASSSHRTSGNTIYF.

This chain uses TRBV2 with TRBJ1-1; the match to TRBD1 covers 7 bases. The CDR3 runs to 17 residues. V shed 1 base, J shed 5 bases, and the junction held 13 bases outside the gene matches. Germline loops: CDR1 SNHLY, CDR2 FYNNEI. DNA for the CDR3: TGTGCCAGCAGTGAAGTCCCCGGGACAGCCCTGGGGACTGAAGCTTTCTTT. Amino acid sequence: CASSEVPGTALGTEAFF. Based on the CDR3 plus reference TRBV2 and TRBJ1-1, the full variable domain is EPEVTQTPSHQVTQMGQEVILRCVPISNHLYFYWYRQILGQKVEFLVSFYNNEISEKSEIFDDQFSVERPDGSNFTLKIRSTKLEDSAMYFCASSEVPGTALGTEAFFGQGTRLTVV.

This chain connects TRBV7-6 to TRBJ1-1; D remains ambiguous. This CDR3 is built from 17 residues. The V and J ends lost 1 base and 0 bases respectively, with 15 bases between them. The germline V gene has CDR1 SGHVS and CDR2 FNYEAQ. The CDR3 loop reads CASSLVTDPTLNTEAFF. As DNA, the CDR3 is TGTGCCAGCAGCTTAGTTACAGACCCGACCCTGAACACTGAAGCTTTCTTT.

This chain's CDR3 is CAWSLAYGYTF. The CDR3 coding sequence is TGTGCCTGGAGTCTAGCCTATGGCTACACCTTC. The chain has TRBV30 and TRBJ1-2; D is ambiguous. The germline V and J ends were trimmed by 2 bases and 4 bases, with 5 bases remaining between them. CDR1 is GTSNPN, CDR2 SVGIG, per germline (reference sequence). The CDR3 extends over 11 amino acids.

V is TRBV4-1 and J is TRBJ1-1; D not resolved. Germline CDR1 MGHRA, CDR2 YSYEKL. Trimming took 3 bases from V and 1 from J, leaving 9 bases between them. This CDR3 spans 14 amino acids. In DNA, the CDR3 is TGCGCCAGCAGCCATACCACAGAGAACACTGAAGCTTTCTTT. Translating it yields CASSHTTENTEAFF.

The chain combines TRBV5-5 with TRBJ1-1; D gene ambiguous. CDR1 is SGHKS and CDR2 is YYEKEE in the germline V gene (reference sequence). Deletions cut 4 bases from V and 9 bases from J, with 13 bases between. The CDR3 sequence is 12 residues long. CDR3 sequence reads: CASSQHEVKAFF. The CDR3 coding sequence is TGTGCCAGCAGCCAACACGAGGTGAAAGCTTTCTTT. Complete variable domain (other parts from reference TRBV5-5 and TRBJ1-1): DAGVTQSPTHLIKTRGQQVTLRCSPISGHKSVSWYQQVLGQGPQFIFQYYEKEERGRGNFPDRFSARQFPNYSSELNVNALLLGDSALYLCASSQHEVKAFFGQGTRLTVV.